The 15 T cell receptor beta chains in this list originate from one sample, sequenced in a study of blood T cells in healthy people across ages (dated by TCRdb to between 2014 and 2017). The library was produced with 5' RACE. The instrument given in TCRdb is Illumina HiSeq 2500. The second PCR ran for roughly 7 to 12 cycles and used a J-beta primer mix along with a sample-barcoded 5' primer. TCRdb trimmed the raw reads at Q25, called clones with MiXCR and kept productive beta chains. Every entry covers one CDR3 protein and lists the most common genes and DNA from its rows. The sample table contains about 840,000 distinct CDR3 sequences; only one count was recorded for just under 30% of them. The leading ten clones occupy roughly 10% of the sample. This sample was shared with a second study, whose subject was T cells of mothers and their children.

Sequencing was performed on blood. The receptors here all came from a woman between 40 and 55 years old in good health.

Only a few counts were recorded for this clonotype. This rearrangement joins TRBV6-5 to TRBJ1-2; 10 bases agree with TRBD1. Germline V gives CDR1 MNHEY, CDR2 SVGAGI. CDR3 size: 14 residues. V gave up 6 bases and J gave up 3 bases; unmatched junction bases: 4. The DNA of the CDR3 is TGTGCCAGCAGGGGACAGGGGACCTACTATGGCTACACCTTC. Amino acid sequence: CASRGQGTYYGYTF.

On this clonotype itself: A much bigger clone sits one base away, suggesting this may be a read error. V is TRBV5-1 and J is TRBJ2-5, with D hard to call. Gene TRBJ2-7 matches the end of the DNA better, so the J call may be wrong. The length of the CDR3 is 14 residues. In germline, CDR1 is SGHRS, CDR2 YFSETQ. The CDR3 nucleotides are TGCGCCAGCAGCTGGGATCTATCACCTGGCGAGCAGTACTTC. Protein: CASSWDLSPGEQYF.

This clonotype was observed at least ten times. The rearrangement uses TRBV29-1 and TRBJ2-7; TRBD2 might be the D (6 bases). V shed 7 bases and J shed 1 base, with 11 bases lying between them. The CDR3 is made up of 12 amino acids. Germline V lookup: CDR1 SQVTM, CDR2 ANQGSEA. The CDR3 loop is CSAVGTSYEQYF. CDR3 DNA sequence: TGCAGCGCTGTGGGGACTTCCTACGAGCAGTACTTC.

As regards this clonotype: This may come from a read error, since a much larger clone is one base off. This chain uses TRBV12-3 or TRBV12-4 with TRBJ2-1; 7 nucleotides agree with TRBD2. The CDR3 contains 13 residues. The CDR3 DNA is TGTGCCAGCAGGGGAGGACTAGTCAATGAGCATTTCTTC. Amino acid sequence: CASRGGLVNEHFF.

This clonotype was seen a few times. The chain joins TRBV2 to TRBJ2-5; 8 positions agree with TRBD1. Germline V lookup: CDR1 SNHLY, CDR2 FYNNEI. CDR3 size: 14 residues. Losses at the gene ends were 6 bases for V and 1 base for J; bases not matched to a gene: 4. The CDR3 is CASSTQGAQETQYF. CDR3 bases: TGTGCCAGCAGCACGCAGGGGGCCCAAGAGACCCAGTACTTC.

Concerning this clonotype itself: A single base separates this from a much larger clone, so it may be a read error. The rearrangement links TRBV4-3 to TRBJ1-1; D is unclear. This CDR3 contains 14 residues. The germline V gene has CDR1 LGHNA and CDR2 YSLEER. This chain's CDR3 is CAGSRAGMNTEAFF. The CDR3 DNA is TGCGCCGGCAGCCGGGCAGGAATGAACACTGAAGCTTTCTTT.

This clonotype was recorded once. The gene calls are TRBV7-6 and TRBJ2-3; D is perhaps TRBD1 or TRBD2 (5 bases each). The CDR3 is made up of 15 amino acids. The ends were cut back, 4 bases at V and 5 bases at J, with 16 bases in the middle. The germline CDR1 and CDR2 sequences are SGHVS and FNYEAQ. The chain's CDR3 is CASSSSGGIIDTQYF. DNA for the CDR3: TGTGCCAGCAGCTCCTCTGGGGGAATCATAGATACGCAGTATTTT.

This rearrangement joins TRBV12-3 or TRBV12-4 to TRBJ1-2, with TRBD1 as a possible D gene (6 bases). The CDR3 is 12 amino acids. The V and J ends lost 5 bases and 6 bases respectively, with 10 bases between them. Written as DNA, the CDR3 is TGTGCCAGCAGTCGGGACATTCATGGCTACACCTTC. This encodes CASSRDIHGYTF.

This clonotype showed up many times. The rearrangement links TRBV15 to TRBJ2-1; D may be TRBD1 (6 bases). CDR1 is LNHNV, CDR2 YYDKDF, per germline (reference sequence). V was shortened by 3 bases and J by 6 bases, with 21 bases between the two germline ends. The CDR3 spans 17 residues. CDR3 DNA sequence: TGTGCCACCAGCAGGGAAAGATATACAGGGAAGGGCAATGAGCAGTTCTTC. This codes for CATSRERYTGKGNEQFF.

The V and J genes are TRBV20-1 and TRBJ2-1; 8 bases map to TRBD2. Germline lookup yields CDR1 DFQATT and CDR2 SNEGSKA (reference sequence). J was trimmed by 3 bases and V by 4 bases; bases with no gene match: 14. The CDR3 has 17 residues. This chain's CDR3 is CSANSPGGPLIYNEQFF. CDR3 coding DNA: TGCAGTGCTAATTCGCCGGGGGGGCCATTGATCTACAATGAGCAGTTCTTC.

As regards this clonotype: This sequence may be a read error, since a much larger clone differs from it by one base. This is likely a read error, given that the CDR3 carries no conserved phenylalanine or tryptophan at its end. The chain couples TRBV9 to TRBJ2-7, with D perhaps given as TRBD1 or TRBD2 (6 bases each). Trimming took off 0 bases at V and 2 bases at J, with 21 bases between the two ends. In germline, CDR1 is SGDLS, CDR2 YYNGEE. The CDR3 is 18 residues long. The CDR3 sequence: CASSVEVGGRRGTYEQYL. The CDR3 region has the DNA TGTGCCAGCAGCGTAGAAGTAGGGGGAAGGCGGGGAACCTACGAGCAGTACTTG.

This clonotype showed up many times. This chain links TRBV5-1 with TRBJ2-3, with D uncertain. The V gene's germline CDR1 is SGHRS and CDR2 YFSETQ. The V and J ends lost 5 bases and 4 bases respectively, with 11 bases between them. This CDR3 region has 13 residues. CDR3 protein: CASRSLMSDTQYF. For the CDR3, the DNA is TGCGCCAGCAGATCCCTGATGTCAGATACGCAGTATTTT.

The V and J genes are TRBV2 and TRBJ2-6; D possibly matches TRBD1 or TRBD2 (5 bases each). The CDR3 length is 16 residues. V was cut by 3 bases and J by 4 bases, with 13 bases left in between. Germline CDR1 and CDR2: SNHLY and FYNNEI. CDR3 bases: TGTGCCAGCAGTGAGGGACGGCGAGTCGGGGCCAACGTCCTGACTTTC. Its protein product is CASSEGRRVGANVLTF.

The rearrangement uses TRBV13 and TRBJ2-1; 7 positions agree with TRBD1. Unmatched junction bases numbered 7, after V lost 5 bases and J lost 0 bases. Germline V CDR1 and CDR2: PRHDT, FYEKMQ (reference sequence). The CDR3 is 16 amino acids. The chain's CDR3 is CASSLSQGSSYNEQFF. CDR3 in DNA: TGTGCCAGCAGCCTTTCACAGGGGAGCTCCTACAATGAGCAGTTCTTC.

About this clonotype itself: Since a much larger clone is just one base distant, this may be a read error. This chain links TRBV28 with TRBJ2-4; D remains ambiguous. The end of the DNA aligns better with TRBJ2-7, so the J call may be wrong. Germline-derived CDR1 and CDR2 are MDHEN and SYDVKM. This CDR3 is 11 amino acids long. This CDR3 reads CACSYTYEQYF. In DNA form, the CDR3 reads TGTGCCTGCAGCTACACCTACGAGCAGTACTTC.